This T cell receptor (delta chain) is drawn from a study of γδ T cells in repeated Plasmodium falciparum infection. Across the study: Malian children with intense seasonal malaria exposure were compared with matched Australian children. Sampling occurred at baseline, pre-infection for selected infections, and 21 days post-infection. Findings and caveats of the study: One small rural Malian village, predominantly a single ethnic group, supplied the cohort.

TCRdb redid the clone calls on the multiplex PCR reads with CATT. The data contain 85,000 to 90,000 delta-chain clones, approximately 1.4% of them singletons. V lost 7 bases to trimming and J lost 4 bases; unmatched junction nucleotides: 20. There are 18 residues in the CDR3. Germline CDR1 NSMFDY, CDR2 ISSIKDK. This clone has more than one count but fewer than ten. Its antigen is not known. A far larger clone is one nucleotide away, so this likely arose from a read error. The same CDR3 arises from other DNA sequences in this sample as well. Gammadelta T cells were flow-sorted from PBMC into Vgamma9/Vdelta2+ and Vdelta2-negative populations for bulk analysis.

The sequenced sample was gamma-delta T cells from blood. The origin of this receptor is a pool of human donors (malaria-infected and uninfected, not separated). The gene calls are TRAV29/DV5 and TRDJ2, with TRDD2 identical over 9 bases. CDR3 sequence reads: CASSSLPTRGTQTAQLFF. CDR3 in DNA: TGTGCATCCTCTTCCCTTCCTACGAGGGGGACGCAGACAGCACAACTCTTCTTT.